The entry below gives a single T cell receptor beta chain sequence along with its context. The study drew donors from healthy Caucasian individuals in Russia aged about 6 to 95. Every donor gave 9 to 10 milliliters of peripheral blood. The data originate from a study of blood T cells in healthy people across ages. This CDR3 contains 15 residues. Between the trimmed V and J ends, which lost 1 base and 3 bases, there was a span of 11 bases. Germline V gene lookup returns CDR1 LNHDA and CDR2 SQIVND (reference sequence). A second PCR of about 7 to 11 cycles used a sample-barcoded 5' primer and a J-beta primer mix. MiXCR, applied by TCRdb to the 5' RACE reads, yields one record per CDR3 protein. The sample includes hundreds of thousands of distinct CDR3 sequences, roughly 20% of them seen just once.

The chain carries TRBV19 and TRBJ2-3, with D perhaps TRBD2 (6 bases). Specimen: blood. This receptor was obtained from a man between 65 and 85 years old in good health. The CDR3 loop reads CASSIGLARTDTQYF. The CDR3 DNA is TGTGCCAGTAGTATAGGTCTAGCGAGGACAGATACGCAGTATTTT.